This T cell receptor (beta chain) was recorded in a study of metastatic and nonmetastatic thyroid tumors. The overall study: Repertoire comparison spanned blood and tumor or nodule tissue of malignant and benign thyroid patients.

CDR1 SGDLS and CDR2 YYNGEE come from the germline V gene. V lost 3 bases and J lost 0, with 9 bases in between. The CDR3 loop spans 14 amino acids. Under the authors' procedure: In papillary thyroid cancer, a distant-metastasis classifier was built using CDR3 differences across clinicopathological groups. TCRdb reprocessed the PCR reads using MiXCR. The V and J calls and clone size come from TCRdb's table, not from the authors' own analysis. The top ten clones hold less than 15% of a sample with some 13,000 clones, about 12% of them seen once. Patients had received no treatment of any kind before thyroid surgery. Whole-study results and caveats: Significantly higher TCR beta diversity was reportedly seen in malignant thyroid tumors than benign nodules, in blood and tumor.

This clone was recorded many times. As yet, its antigen is unknown. This chain connects TRBV9 to TRBJ1-1, with D tentatively TRBD1 (5 bases). This sequence originates from a female donor with papillary thyroid cancer or a benign thyroid nodule (not recorded which). Some clones in this sample may be carry-over from other donors' samples. The sequenced sample consisted of blood. Here the CDR3 DNA reads TGTGCCAGCAGCGACGGGGGGATGAACACTGAAGCTTTCTTT. Translation: CASSDGGMNTEAFF. Variable domain in full (rest from reference TRBV9 and TRBJ1-1): DSGVTQTPKHLITATGQRVTLRCSPRSGDLSVYWYQQSLDQGLQFLIQYYNGEERAKGNILERFSAQQFPDLHSELNLSSLELGDSALYFCASSDGGMNTEAFFGQGTRLTVV.